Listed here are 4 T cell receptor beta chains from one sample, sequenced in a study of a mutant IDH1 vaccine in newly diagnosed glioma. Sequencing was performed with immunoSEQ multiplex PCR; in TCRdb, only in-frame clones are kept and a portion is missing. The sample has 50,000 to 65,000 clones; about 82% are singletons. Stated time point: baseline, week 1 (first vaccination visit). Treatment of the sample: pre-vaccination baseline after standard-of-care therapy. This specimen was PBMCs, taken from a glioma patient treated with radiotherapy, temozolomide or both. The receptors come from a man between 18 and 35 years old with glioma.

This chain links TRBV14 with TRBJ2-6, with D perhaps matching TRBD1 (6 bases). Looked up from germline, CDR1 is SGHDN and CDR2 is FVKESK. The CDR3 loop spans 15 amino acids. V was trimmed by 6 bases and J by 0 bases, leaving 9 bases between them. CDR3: CASRPTGSGANVLTF. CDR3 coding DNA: TGTGCCAGCAGACCGACAGGCTCTGGGGCCAACGTCCTGACTTTC.

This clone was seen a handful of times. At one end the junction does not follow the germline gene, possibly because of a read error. CDR3 DNA: TGTGCCAGAAGCTTGGGATCGTACCCCGGACAGGACCACAATCAGCCTCAGCATTTT. It yields the protein CARSLGSYPGQDHNQPQHF. V is TRBV5-3 and J is TRBJ1-5; 7 bases are a match to TRBD1. TRBV5-3 is marked as an open reading frame, function uncertain. The CDR3 is made up of 19 amino acids.

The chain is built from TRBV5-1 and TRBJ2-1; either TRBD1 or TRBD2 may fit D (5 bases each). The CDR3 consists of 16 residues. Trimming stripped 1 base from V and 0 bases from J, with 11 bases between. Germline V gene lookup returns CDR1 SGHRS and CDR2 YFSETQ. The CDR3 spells CASSLTSGSSYNEQFF. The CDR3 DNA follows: TGCGCCAGCAGCTTGACGTCAGGGAGCTCCTACAATGAGCAGTTCTTC.

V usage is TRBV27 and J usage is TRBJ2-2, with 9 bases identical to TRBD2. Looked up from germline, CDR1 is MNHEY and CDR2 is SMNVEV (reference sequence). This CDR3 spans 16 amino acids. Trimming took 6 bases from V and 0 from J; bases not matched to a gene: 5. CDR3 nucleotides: TGTGCCAGCAGCTCTAGCGGGATCGCGAACACCGGGGAGCTGTTTTTT. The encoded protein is CASSSSGIANTGELFF.